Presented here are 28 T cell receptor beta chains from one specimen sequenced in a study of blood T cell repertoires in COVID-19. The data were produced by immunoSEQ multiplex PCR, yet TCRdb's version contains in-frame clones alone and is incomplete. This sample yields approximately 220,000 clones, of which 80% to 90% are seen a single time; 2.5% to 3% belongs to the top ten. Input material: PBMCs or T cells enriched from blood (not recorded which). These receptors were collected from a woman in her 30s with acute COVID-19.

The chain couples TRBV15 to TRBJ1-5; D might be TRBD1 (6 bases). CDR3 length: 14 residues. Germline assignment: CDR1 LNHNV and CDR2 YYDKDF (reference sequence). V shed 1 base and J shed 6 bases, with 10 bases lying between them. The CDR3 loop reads CATSRGQVFQPQHF. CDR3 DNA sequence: TGTGCCACCAGCAGAGGACAGGTTTTTCAGCCCCAGCATTTT.

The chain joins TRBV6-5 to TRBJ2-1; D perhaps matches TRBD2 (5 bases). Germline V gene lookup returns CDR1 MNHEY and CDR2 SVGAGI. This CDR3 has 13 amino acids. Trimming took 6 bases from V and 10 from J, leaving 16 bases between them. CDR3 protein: CASSLSLSGEQFF. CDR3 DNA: TGTGCCAGCAGCCTCTCCCTGAGCGGCGAGCAGTTCTTC.

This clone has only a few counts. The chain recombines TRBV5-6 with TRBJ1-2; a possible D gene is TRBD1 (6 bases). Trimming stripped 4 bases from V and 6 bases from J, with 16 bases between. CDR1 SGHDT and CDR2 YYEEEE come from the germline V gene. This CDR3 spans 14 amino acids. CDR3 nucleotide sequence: TGTGCCAGCAGCCAAGGGGGGGGAGCTGATGGCTACACCTTC. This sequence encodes CASSQGGGADGYTF.

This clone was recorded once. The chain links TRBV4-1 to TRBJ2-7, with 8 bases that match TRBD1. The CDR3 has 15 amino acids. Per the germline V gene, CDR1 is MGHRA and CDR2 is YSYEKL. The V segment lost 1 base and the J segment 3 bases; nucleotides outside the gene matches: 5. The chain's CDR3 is CASSQGQGLFYEQYF. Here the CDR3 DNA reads TGCGCCAGCAGCCAAGGACAGGGGCTATTCTACGAGCAGTACTTC.

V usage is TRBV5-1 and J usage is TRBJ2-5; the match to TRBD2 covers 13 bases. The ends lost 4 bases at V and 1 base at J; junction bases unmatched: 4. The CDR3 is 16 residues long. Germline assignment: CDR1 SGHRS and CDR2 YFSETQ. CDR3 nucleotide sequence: TGCGCCAGCAGCGGGCGACTAGCGGGGGGCCAAGAGACCCAGTACTTC. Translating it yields CASSGRLAGGQETQYF.

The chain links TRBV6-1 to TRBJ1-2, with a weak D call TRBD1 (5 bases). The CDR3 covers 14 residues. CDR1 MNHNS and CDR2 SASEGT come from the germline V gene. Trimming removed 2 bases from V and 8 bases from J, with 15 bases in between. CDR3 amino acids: CASSELEGQVGYTF. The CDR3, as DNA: TGTGCCAGCAGTGAATTGGAGGGGCAAGTCGGCTACACCTTC.

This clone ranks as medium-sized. The CDR3 protein is CASSSGQSGNTEAFF. CDR3 in DNA: TGTGCCAGCAGCTCTGGACAGTCGGGAAACACTGAAGCTTTCTTT. The chain links TRBV7-6 to TRBJ1-1; TRBD1 is a possible D gene (6 bases). The CDR3 has 15 amino acids. CDR1 is SGHVS, CDR2 FNYEAQ, per germline. V lost 4 bases and J lost 2, with 14 bases in between.

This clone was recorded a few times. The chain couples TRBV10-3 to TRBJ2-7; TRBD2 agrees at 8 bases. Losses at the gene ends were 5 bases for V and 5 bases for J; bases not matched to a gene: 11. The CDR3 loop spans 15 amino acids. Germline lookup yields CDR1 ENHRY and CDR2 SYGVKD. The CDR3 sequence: CAISLRSGGSNEQYF. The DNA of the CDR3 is TGTGCCATCAGTCTGAGGAGCGGGGGAAGCAACGAGCAGTACTTC.

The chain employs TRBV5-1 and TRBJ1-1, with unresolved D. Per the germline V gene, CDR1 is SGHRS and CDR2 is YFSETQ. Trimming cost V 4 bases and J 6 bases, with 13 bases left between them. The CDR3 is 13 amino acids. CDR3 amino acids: CASSPTVGSEAFF. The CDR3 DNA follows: TGCGCCAGCAGCCCTACTGTTGGTTCTGAAGCTTTCTTT.

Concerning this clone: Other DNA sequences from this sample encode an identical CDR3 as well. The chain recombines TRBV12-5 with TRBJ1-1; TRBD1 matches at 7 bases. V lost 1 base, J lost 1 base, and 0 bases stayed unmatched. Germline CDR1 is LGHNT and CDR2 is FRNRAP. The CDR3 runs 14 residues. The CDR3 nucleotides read TGTGCTAGTGGTTTGGGACAGGGGAACACTGAAGCTTTCTTT. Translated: CASGLGQGNTEAFF.

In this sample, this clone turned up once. CDR3 sequence: CASSQGEVSTDTQYF. CDR3 in DNA: TGCGCCAGCAGCCAAGGGGAGGTTAGCACAGATACGCAGTATTTT. The J gene is TRBJ2-3, the V gene TRBV4-3; TRBD2 might be the D (6 bases). From germline, CDR1 is LGHNA and CDR2 YSLEER. The CDR3 length is 15 residues. The germline V and J ends were trimmed by 1 base and 0 bases, with 8 bases remaining between them.

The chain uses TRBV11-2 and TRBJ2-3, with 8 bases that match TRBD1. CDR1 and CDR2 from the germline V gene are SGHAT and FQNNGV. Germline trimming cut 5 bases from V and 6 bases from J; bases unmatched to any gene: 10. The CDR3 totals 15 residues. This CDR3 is CASSPDRAPGDTQYF. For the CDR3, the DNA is TGTGCCAGCAGCCCGGACAGGGCCCCGGGGGATACGCAGTATTTT.

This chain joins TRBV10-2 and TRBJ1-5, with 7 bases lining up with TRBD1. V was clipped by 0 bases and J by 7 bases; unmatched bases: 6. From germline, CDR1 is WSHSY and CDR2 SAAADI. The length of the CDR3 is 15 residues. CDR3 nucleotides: TGCGCCAGCAGTGAGTCGGGGGACAGCCGCCAGCCCCAGCATTTT. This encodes CASSESGDSRQPQHF.

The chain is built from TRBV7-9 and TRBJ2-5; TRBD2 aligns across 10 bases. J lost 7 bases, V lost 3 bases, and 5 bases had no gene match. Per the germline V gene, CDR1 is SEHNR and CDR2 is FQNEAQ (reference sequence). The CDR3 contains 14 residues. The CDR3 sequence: CASSFVGLAATQYF. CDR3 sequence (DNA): TGTGCCAGCAGCTTTGTCGGACTAGCGGCGACCCAGTACTTC. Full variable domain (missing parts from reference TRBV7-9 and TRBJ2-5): DTGVSQNPRHKITKRGQNVTFRCDPISEHNRLYWYRQTLGQGPEFLTYFQNEAQLEKSRLLSDRFSAERPKGSFSTLEIQRTEQGDSAMYLCASSFVGLAATQYFGPGTRLLVL.

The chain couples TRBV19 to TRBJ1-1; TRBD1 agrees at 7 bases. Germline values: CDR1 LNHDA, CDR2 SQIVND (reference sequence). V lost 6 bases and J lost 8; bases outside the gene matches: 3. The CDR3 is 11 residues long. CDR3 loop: CASREGAEAFF. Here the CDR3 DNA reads TGTGCCAGTAGAGAGGGGGCCGAAGCTTTCTTT.

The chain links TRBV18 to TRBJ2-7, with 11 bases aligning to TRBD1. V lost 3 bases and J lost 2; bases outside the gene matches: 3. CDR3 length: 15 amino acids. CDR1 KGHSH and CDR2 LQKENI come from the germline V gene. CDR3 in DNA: TGTGCCAGCTCACCTCCGGGACAGGGGGCCTACGAGCAGTACTTC. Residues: CASSPPGQGAYEQYF.

CDR3 bases: TGCGCCAGCAGCCAAGACGAGGGATCTGGAAACACCATATATTTT. Residues: CASSQDEGSGNTIYF. V gene TRBV4-3 combines with J gene TRBJ1-3; no definite D call. Germline assignment: CDR1 LGHNA and CDR2 YSLEER. There are 15 residues in the CDR3. V lost 0 bases to trimming and J lost 1 base, with 7 bases between them.

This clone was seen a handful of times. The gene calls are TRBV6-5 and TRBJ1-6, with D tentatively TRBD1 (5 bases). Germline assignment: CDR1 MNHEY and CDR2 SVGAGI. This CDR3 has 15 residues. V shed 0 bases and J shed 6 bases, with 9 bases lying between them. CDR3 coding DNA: TGTGCCAGCAGTTACTCGGAGGGGTTTAATTCACCCCTCCACTTT. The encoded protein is CASSYSEGFNSPLHF.

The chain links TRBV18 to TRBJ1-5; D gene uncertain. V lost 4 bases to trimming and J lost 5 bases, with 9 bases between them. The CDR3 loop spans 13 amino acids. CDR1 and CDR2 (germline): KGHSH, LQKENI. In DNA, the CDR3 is TGTGCCAGCTCACTAAAAACAGATCAGCCCCAGCATTTT. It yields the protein CASSLKTDQPQHF. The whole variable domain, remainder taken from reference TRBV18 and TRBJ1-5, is NAGVMQNPRHLVRRRGQEARLRCSPMKGHSHVYWYRQLPEEGLKFMVYLQKENIIDESGMPKERFSAEFPKEGPSILRIQQVVRGDSAAYFCASSLKTDQPQHFGDGTRLSIL.

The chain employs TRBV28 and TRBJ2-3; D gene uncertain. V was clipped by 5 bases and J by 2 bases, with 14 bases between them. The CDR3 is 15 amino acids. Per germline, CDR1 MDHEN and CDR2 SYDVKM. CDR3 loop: CASSLRVGFTDTQYF. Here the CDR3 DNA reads TGTGCCAGCAGTCTCCGGGTTGGCTTCACAGATACGCAGTATTTT.

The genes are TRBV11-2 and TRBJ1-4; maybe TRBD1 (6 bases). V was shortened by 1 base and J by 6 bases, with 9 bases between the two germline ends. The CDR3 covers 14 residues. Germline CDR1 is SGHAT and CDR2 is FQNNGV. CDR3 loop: CASSLGPGDEKLFF. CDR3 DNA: TGTGCCAGCAGCTTAGGCCCAGGGGATGAAAAACTGTTTTTT.

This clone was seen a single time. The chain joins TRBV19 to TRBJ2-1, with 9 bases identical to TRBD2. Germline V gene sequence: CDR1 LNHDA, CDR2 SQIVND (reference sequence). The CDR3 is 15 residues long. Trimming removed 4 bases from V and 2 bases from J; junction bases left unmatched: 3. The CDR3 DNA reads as TGTGCCAGTAGTACGGCTAGCGGGACCTACAATGAGCAGTTCTTC. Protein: CASSTASGTYNEQFF.

CDR3 sequence reads: CAWSAAGEFEKLFF. The CDR3 DNA reads as TGTGCCTGGAGTGCCGCCGGGGAATTTGAAAAACTGTTTTTT. The chain carries TRBV30 and TRBJ1-4; D unresolved. This CDR3 is built from 14 residues. V lost 1 base to trimming and J lost 7 bases, with 13 bases between them. Germline-derived CDR1 and CDR2 are GTSNPN and SVGIG (reference sequence).

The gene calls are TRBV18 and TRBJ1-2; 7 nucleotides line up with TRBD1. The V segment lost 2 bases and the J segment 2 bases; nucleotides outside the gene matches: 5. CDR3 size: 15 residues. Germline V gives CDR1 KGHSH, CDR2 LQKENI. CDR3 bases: TGTGCCAGCTCACCAACGACAGGGTGGAACTATGGCTACACCTTC. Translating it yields CASSPTTGWNYGYTF.

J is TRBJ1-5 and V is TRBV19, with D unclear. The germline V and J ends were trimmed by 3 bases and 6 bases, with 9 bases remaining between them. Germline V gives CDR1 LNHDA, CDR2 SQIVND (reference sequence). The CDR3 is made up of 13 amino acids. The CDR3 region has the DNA TGTGCCAGTAGTATCAACTTTGGTCAGCCCCAGCATTTT. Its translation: CASSINFGQPQHF. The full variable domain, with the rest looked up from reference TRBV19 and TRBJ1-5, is DGGITQSPKYLFRKEGQNVTLSCEQNLNHDAMYWYRQDPGQGLRLIYYSQIVNDFQKGDIAEGYSVSREKKESFPLTVTSAQKNPTAFYLCASSINFGQPQHFGDGTRLSIL.

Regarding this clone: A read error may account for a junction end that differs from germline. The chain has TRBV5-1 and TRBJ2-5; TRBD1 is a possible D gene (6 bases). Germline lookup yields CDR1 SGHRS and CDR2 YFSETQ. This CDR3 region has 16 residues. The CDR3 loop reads CASSLGLQGAQVTQYF. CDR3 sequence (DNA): TGCGCCAGCAGCTTGGGATTACAGGGAGCTCAAGTGACCCAGTACTTC.

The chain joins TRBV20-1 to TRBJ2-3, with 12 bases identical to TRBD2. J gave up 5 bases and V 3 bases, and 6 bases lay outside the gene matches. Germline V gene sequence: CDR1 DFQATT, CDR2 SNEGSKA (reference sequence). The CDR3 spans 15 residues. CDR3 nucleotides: TGCAGTGCTAGTTCGGCTAGCGGGGGGGTAGATACGCAGTATTTT. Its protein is CSASSASGGVDTQYF.

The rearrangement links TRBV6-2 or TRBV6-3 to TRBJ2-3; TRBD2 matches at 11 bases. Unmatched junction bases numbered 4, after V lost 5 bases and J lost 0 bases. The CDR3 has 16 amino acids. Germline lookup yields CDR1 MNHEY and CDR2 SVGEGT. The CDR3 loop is CASSPRTSGSTDTQYF. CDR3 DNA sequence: TGTGCCAGCAGTCCAAGGACTAGCGGGAGCACAGATACGCAGTATTTT.